This T cell receptor beta chain was captured by sequencing in a study of early T cells in non-severe SARS-CoV-2 infection. V was cut by 6 bases and J by 0 bases, with 15 bases left in between. The CDR3 length is 16 residues. The V gene's germline CDR1 is DFQATT and CDR2 SNEGSKA (reference sequence). The study's findings and limits: Comparison of clonotypes with VDJdb favored anti-spike CD8 responses while missing private and CD4 specificities.

Turning to this clonotype: Its antigen is not known.

TCRdb processed the 5' RACE reads anew with MiXCR; each CDR3 protein has one entry. The table shows about 80,000 distinct CDR3 sequences, with 12% occurring only once. The sequence was collected from an adult who was a healthcare worker with PCR-confirmed SARS-CoV-2 infection or an uninfected control (not recorded which). J is TRBJ1-6 and V is TRBV20-1; D perhaps matches TRBD1 (5 bases). The sample was whole blood. For the CDR3, the DNA is TGCAGTGCCACCCCCCTCCAGGGCTCCTATAATTCACCCCTCCACTTT. Translated, it gives CSATPLQGSYNSPLHF.